These T cell receptor beta chains were read from a single sample in a study of control samples from healthy donors and cancer patients. Only in-frame clones appear in the TCRdb table, and some are missing; sequencing was by immunoSEQ multiplex PCR. This table holds tens of thousands of clones, over 85% found once. Sample: PBMCs. The receptors come from a middle-aged man with colorectal cancer. Both conserved end residues are part of each CDR3. Fields, in order: clone size, D gene, J gene, V gene, CDR3 DNA, CDR3 protein. A D gene is named only where the DNA matches it firmly. Clone size appears in some rows only: once, few, many, or a class for an expanded clone.

. | . | TRBJ2-7 | TRBV5-1 | TGCGCCAGCAGCTTACCCGGGTACGAGCAGTACTTC | CASSLPGYEQYF
. | . | TRBJ1-1 | TRBV6-5 | TGTGCCAGCAGGGTGGGCACTGAAGCTTTCTTT | CASRVGTEAFF
. | . | TRBJ1-4 | TRBV18 | TGTGCCAGCTCACCACCAGCAACTAATGAAAAACTGTTTTTT | CASSPPATNEKLFF
. | TRBD1 | TRBJ2-7 | TRBV28 | TGTGCCAGCAGTTTGAGCGGAACACAGGGGGAGCAGTACTTC | CASSLSGTQGEQYF
. | . | TRBJ2-5 | TRBV19 | TGTGCCAGTAGTTCAAGACGCATTGGGCAAGAGACCCAGTACTTC | CASSSRRIGQETQYF
. | TRBD1 | TRBJ2-1 | TRBV3-1/TRBV3-2 | TGTGCCAGCAGGCCTCGGGACAGCTACAATGAGCAGTTCTTC | CASRPRDSYNEQFF
. | TRBD1 | TRBJ1-2 | TRBV3-1/TRBV3-2 | TGTGCCAGCAGCCTAAGACAGGGAAACTATGGCTACACCTTC | CASSLRQGNYGYTF
. | . | TRBJ2-7 | TRBV5-6 | TGTGCCAGCAGCTTGGCGGGATCCTACGAGCAGTACTTC | CASSLAGSYEQYF
. | . | TRBJ2-3 | TRBV4-1 | TGCGCCAGCAGCCAAGGATGGACAAGCACAGATACGCAGTATTTT | CASSQGWTSTDTQYF
. | TRBD2 | TRBJ2-7 | TRBV29-1 | TGCAGCGTTGAAGGCGGGAGTGCATACGAGCAGTACTTC | CSVEGGSAYEQYF
. | . | TRBJ2-7 | TRBV27 | TGTGCCACCGGTACGTTAGGATTATCCTACGAGCAGTACTTC | CATGTLGLSYEQYF
. | TRBD2 | TRBJ2-1 | TRBV9 | TGTGCCAGCGGCACCGACCAAAGACTAGCGGGAGGAGGTAATGAGCAGTTCTTC | CASGTDQRLAGGGNEQFF
. | TRBD1 | TRBJ1-1 | TRBV3-1/TRBV3-2 | TGTGCCAGCAGCCAAGATATATGGGACAGCGCCCTGAACACTGAAGCTTTCTTT | CASSQDIWDSALNTEAFF
once | . | TRBJ1-2 | TRBV6-6 | TGTGCCAGCACACCCGCGGGAGGCTATGGCTACACCTTC | CASTPAGGYGYTF
. | . | TRBJ2-1 | TRBV11-2 | TGTGCCAGCAGCTTAGACGGCCGCTATGAGCAGTTCTTC | CASSLDGRYEQFF
. | TRBD1 | TRBJ2-1 | TRBV7-7 | TGTGCTAGCAGCTTCGGACAGGGGCCCCCCAATGAGCAGTTCTTC | CASSFGQGPPNEQFF
. | . | TRBJ1-1 | TRBV28 | TGTGCCAGCAGTCCCCCTCCGGACAGGAACACTGAAGCTTTCTTT | CASSPPPDRNTEAFF
. | . | TRBJ2-7 | TRBV6-6 | TGTGCCAGCAGTTACTCGACCGGGCAGTCCTACGAGCAGTACTTC | CASSYSTGQSYEQYF
few | . | TRBJ1-4 | TRBV4-1 | TGCGCCAGCAGCCACCGCATTGGACTGTTTTTT | CASSHRIGLFF
. | TRBD1 | TRBJ2-5 | TRBV4-1 | TGCGCCAGCAGCCAAACCAGGGGGCGAGAGACCCAGTACTTC | CASSQTRGRETQYF
. | . | TRBJ1-2 | TRBV6-5 | TGTGCCAGCAGTTACAACGGCTATGGCTACACCTTC | CASSYNGYGYTF
. | . | TRBJ2-1 | TRBV10-3 | TGTGCCATCAATGCCGGGACCAACTCCTACAATGAGCAGTTCTTC | CAINAGTNSYNEQFF
. | . | TRBJ2-1 | TRBV4-3 | TGCGCCAGCAGCCAAGAGGTCATAAGGACAGCGAACAATGAGCAGTTCTTC | CASSQEVIRTANNEQFF
. | . | TRBJ1-4 | TRBV12-3/TRBV12-4 | TGTGCCAGCAGGGGGGACGGCTGGGAAAAACTGTTTTTT | CASRGDGWEKLFF
few | . | TRBJ1-2 | TRBV27 | TGTGCCAGCAGTCGTCCCGGGACTGGGGCCGGGGGCTACACCTTC | CASSRPGTGAGGYTF
. | TRBD2 | TRBJ2-7 | TRBV18 | TGTGCCAGCTCACGGGATAGCGGGCCCTACGAGCAGTACTTC | CASSRDSGPYEQYF
once | . | TRBJ2-5 | TRBV12-3/TRBV12-4 | TGTGCCAGCAGTTTAGTCGTACAAGAGACCCAGTACTTC | CASSLVVQETQYF
. | . | TRBJ2-7 | TRBV6-5 | TGTGCCAGCACCAGAGGGGCAGGCTTATACGAGCAGTACTTC | CASTRGAGLYEQYF
. | TRBD2 | TRBJ2-7 | TRBV7-2 | TGTGCCAGCAGCTCCTGGACTAGCGGTCCCTACGAGCAGTACTTC | CASSSWTSGPYEQYF
. | . | TRBJ2-7 | TRBV7-9 | TGTGCCAGCAGCTCTGGACACATCTACGAGCAGTACTTC | CASSSGHIYEQYF
once | . | TRBJ1-5 | TRBV28 | TGTGCCAGCAGTTCACAGGGCGAATACAATCAGCCCCAGCATTTT | CASSSQGEYNQPQHF
once | . | TRBJ1-2 | TRBV6-4 | TGTGCCAGCAGTGAATCGGGGACAACTAACTATGGCTACACCTTC | CASSESGTTNYGYTF
. | . | TRBJ1-2 | TRBV28 | TGTGCCAGCGAAATAGTCGGGAGAGCTAACTATGGCTACACCTTC | CASEIVGRANYGYTF
. | . | TRBJ1-1 | TRBV19 | TGTGCCAGTAGGGGGAGGGCCGGTATGACTGAAGCTTTCTTT | CASRGRAGMTEAFF
once | . | TRBJ1-2 | TRBV10-3 | TGTGCCATCAGTGTTCCAGCAGGGCTGCTTGGCTATGGCTACACCTTC | CAISVPAGLLGYGYTF
. | . | TRBJ2-2 | TRBV28 | TGTGCCAGCCGCTACGGGACTAACACCGGGGAGCTGTTTTTT | CASRYGTNTGELFF
. | TRBD1 | TRBJ1-1 | TRBV3-1/TRBV3-2 | TGTGCCAGCAGCCCAACCGGGACAGGTATGAACACTGAAGCTTTCTTT | CASSPTGTGMNTEAFF
. | TRBD1 | TRBJ2-7 | TRBV3-1/TRBV3-2 | TGTGCCAGCAGCCGCCGACAGGGTAAACCCTACGAGCAGTACTTC | CASSRRQGKPYEQYF
. | . | TRBJ2-5 | TRBV4-1 | TGCGCCAGCAGCCAGAGGAGGGAGCAAGAGACCCAGTACTTC | CASSQRREQETQYF
. | . | TRBJ2-7 | TRBV11-2 | TGTGCCAGCAGCTCCGCACGAGGGGTCGACGAGCAGTACTTC | CASSSARGVDEQYF
. | . | TRBJ2-3 | TRBV7-2 | TGTGCCAGCAGCTTAATGGCGGATACGCAGTATTTT | CASSLMADTQYF
once | . | TRBJ1-5 | TRBV2 | TGTGCCAGCAGTGGTCCCTCGGGAGGGAATAACAATCAGCCCCAGCATTTT | CASSGPSGGNNNQPQHF
. | . | TRBJ2-3 | TRBV18 | TGTGCCAGCTCCAATACAGGGTTCCCAGATACGCAGTATTTT | CASSNTGFPDTQYF
. | . | TRBJ1-2 | TRBV5-6 | TGTGCCAGCAGCTTTCTCACTACGGTAAACTATGGCTACACCTTC | CASSFLTTVNYGYTF
. | . | TRBJ2-5 | TRBV11-2 | TGTGCCAGCAGCCCAGGCCACGAGGGTCCCGGGTACTTC | CASSPGHEGPGYF
. | . | TRBJ2-5 | TRBV10-3 | TGTGCCTCCGGGTACCAAGAGACCCAGTACTTC | CASGYQETQYF
. | . | TRBJ1-1 | TRBV30 | TGTGCCTGGAGTCCTCCGGGGGGAGCTTTCTTT | CAWSPPGGAFF
once | . | TRBJ1-5 | TRBV10-3 | TGTGCCATCAGTGATAGGGTAAGTCAGCCCCAGCATTTT | CAISDRVSQPQHF
. | TRBD1 | TRBJ2-3 | TRBV27 | TGTGCCAGCAGTTTAATCCAGGGGGCGCGGACAGATACGCAGTATTTT | CASSLIQGARTDTQYF
once | . | TRBJ1-1 | TRBV10-3 | TGTGCCATCATAGACACTCCGAACACTGAAGCTTTCTTT | CAIIDTPNTEAFF
. | . | TRBJ1-1 | TRBV6-5 | TGTGCCAGCAGACAAGGAATAACTGAAGCTTTCTTT | CASRQGITEAFF
. | TRBD2 | TRBJ2-1 | TRBV10-3 | TGTGCCATCAGTGATCCGGGAGGGCCCCGATTCGCCAATGAGCAGTTCTTC | CAISDPGGPRFANEQFF
. | TRBD1 | TRBJ1-2 | TRBV28 | TGTGCCAGCCGGGACAGGGGCTATGGCTACACCTTC | CASRDRGYGYTF
once | . | TRBJ2-3 | TRBV24-1 | TGTGCCACCAGTAGGGGGGTTCCTACAGATACGCAGTATTTT | CATSRGVPTDTQYF
. | . | TRBJ2-7 | TRBV4-1 | TGCGCCAGCAGCCAAGGCCCCGGATGGGAGCAGTACTTC | CASSQGPGWEQYF
medium-sized | . | TRBJ2-7 | TRBV7-9 | TGTGCCAGCTCCCAAGACTACGAGCAGTACTTC | CASSQDYEQYF
. | TRBD1 | TRBJ2-7 | TRBV5-1 | TGCGCCAGCAGCCGACAGGGGGCCTACGAGCAGTACTTC | CASSRQGAYEQYF
. | TRBD1 | TRBJ1-5 | TRBV6-5 | TGTGCCAGCAGTTGGGGACAGGGCCTCAATCAGCCCCAGCATTTT | CASSWGQGLNQPQHF
. | . | TRBJ1-4 | TRBV27 | TGTGCCAGCAGTCTCTACGGGGGCACTAATGAAAAACTGTTTTTT | CASSLYGGTNEKLFF
. | . | TRBJ1-1 | TRBV2 | TGTGCCAGCACTTCTCAGGGAAACACTGAAGCTTTCTTT | CASTSQGNTEAFF